This paragraph reports one TCR beta chain. The junction departs from germline at one end; a sequencing error may be responsible. The CDR3 extends over 13 amino acids. Germline assignment: CDR1 MNHEY and CDR2 SVGEGT. The data originate from a study of identical twins. TCRdb reanalysed the 5' RACE reads using MiXCR and keeps one entry per CDR3 protein. The table shows over 200,000 distinct CDR3 sequences, with about 6.7% occurring only once. These same data were also listed under a study on T cells expressing NK-cell markers.

The sequenced sample consisted of CD8+ T cells sorted from blood. This sequence originates from a woman aged 18-30 years in good health. The chain recombines TRBV6-2 or TRBV6-3 with TRBJ2-5; TRBD1 aligns across 7 bases. Here the CDR3 reads CASSVPTGSSSDF. The CDR3 DNA sequence: TGTGCCAGCAGTGTCCCGACAGGGTCGAGTTCGGACTTC.